Following are 9 T cell receptor beta chains from one sample sequenced in a study of cytomegalovirus exposure and HLA in healthy donors. PCR involved 60 Vbeta and 13 Jbeta primers. Sequencing used immunoSEQ multiplex PCR; TCRdb keeps in-frame clones, though not all of them. The sample lists about 130,000 clones, roughly a tenth occurring once. Sequenced input: PBMCs. These receptors all come from a woman under 30 in good health and CMV-seropositive.

This clone was picked up a small number of times. CDR3 amino acids: CASSDMAGGTDTQYF. For the CDR3, the DNA is TGTGCCAGCAGTGATATGGCAGGGGGAACAGATACGCAGTATTTT. This chain links TRBV6-4 with TRBJ2-3; TRBD1 matches at 7 bases. The trim removed 3 bases at V and 3 bases at J, leaving 6 bases unmatched. The germline V gene encodes CDR1 MRHNA and CDR2 SNTAGT. There are 15 residues in the CDR3.

In this sample, this clone turned up once. The genes are TRBV18 and TRBJ2-1, with 9 bases lining up with TRBD1. V trimming: 2 bases; J trimming: 9 bases; junction bases outside the gene matches: 8. Germline CDR1 reads KGHSH; CDR2 reads LQKENI. The CDR3 extends over 15 amino acids. CDR3 amino acids: CASSPWTGDLIEQFF. CDR3 DNA sequence: TGTGCCAGCTCACCATGGACAGGGGATTTGATTGAGCAGTTCTTC.

The DNA for the CDR3 is TGTGCCAGCAAGGACAGTAGGAATTCACCCCTCCACTTT. Translating it yields CASKDSRNSPLHF. This chain uses TRBV5-4 with TRBJ1-6, with D possibly TRBD1 on 6 matching bases. The CDR3 is made up of 13 amino acids. The V end was cut by 6 bases, the J end by 7 bases, with 11 bases between. The V gene's germline CDR1 is SGHNT and CDR2 YYREEE (reference sequence).

This chain joins TRBV6-1 and TRBJ1-3, with TRBD1 matching over 7 bases. Trimming removed 4 bases from V and 4 bases from J; junction bases left unmatched: 10. The CDR3 extends over 16 amino acids. Germline CDR1 MNHNS, CDR2 SASEGT. The CDR3: CASSGQGGSRGNTIYF. Here the CDR3 DNA reads TGTGCCAGCAGTGGACAGGGAGGCTCTCGCGGAAACACCATATATTTT.

The rearrangement uses TRBV30 and TRBJ2-1, with 12 bases identical to TRBD2. The CDR3 totals 15 residues. With 0 bases clipped from V and 5 bases from J, the junction kept 2 bases outside the gene matches. Germline CDR1 GTSNPN, CDR2 SVGIG (reference sequence). The CDR3 protein is CAWSVRLAGDNEQFF. Here the CDR3 DNA reads TGTGCCTGGAGTGTCAGACTAGCGGGAGACAATGAGCAGTTCTTC.

This clone turned up a few times. A read error may account for a junction end that differs from germline. The chain recombines TRBV7-3 with TRBJ1-2; D may be TRBD1 (6 bases). The CDR3 covers 12 residues. The germline V gene encodes CDR1 SGHTA and CDR2 FQGTGA. The CDR3 nucleotides read TGTGCCAGCAGCCCCAATCCGGGACACTTCTCCTTC. This sequence encodes CASSPNPGHFSF.

The chain joins TRBV28 to TRBJ1-5; perhaps TRBD1 as D (5 bases). The CDR3 totals 16 residues. Per germline, CDR1 MDHEN and CDR2 SYDVKM. Trimming cost V 5 bases and J 4 bases, with 18 bases left between them. CDR3 protein: CASSPQTGSNNQPQHF. CDR3 DNA sequence: TGTGCCAGCAGTCCCCAAACAGGCTCAAATAATCAGCCCCAGCATTTT.

This clone was seen a handful of times. V usage is TRBV4-1 and J usage is TRBJ2-4, with 10 nucleotides matching TRBD2. Germline V gene lookup returns CDR1 MGHRA and CDR2 YSYEKL. V trimming: 0 bases; J trimming: 15 bases; junction bases outside the gene matches: 11. CDR3 length equals 15 residues. The chain's CDR3 is CASSQDPLAGEFRYF. The CDR3, as DNA: TGCGCCAGCAGCCAAGATCCTCTAGCGGGAGAGTTTCGGTACTTC.

This clone appeared a few times. CDR3 loop: CASSPGGQGVFQPQHF. The CDR3, as DNA: TGTGCCAGCAGCCCAGGGGGACAGGGGGTTTTTCAGCCCCAGCATTTT. The J gene is TRBJ1-5, the V gene TRBV11-2; 11 nucleotides match TRBD1. This CDR3 is built from 16 residues. The trim removed 5 bases at V and 6 bases at J, leaving 9 bases unmatched. Germline V gene data show CDR1 as SGHAT and CDR2 as FQNNGV. The full variable domain, with the rest looked up from reference TRBV11-2 and TRBJ1-5, is EAGVAQSPRYKIIEKRQSVAFWCNPISGHATLYWYQQILGQGPKLLIQFQNNGVVDDSQLPKDRFSAERLKGVDSTLKIQPAKLEDSAVYLCASSPGGQGVFQPQHFGDGTRLSIL.